A selection of T cell receptor beta chains follows, all from one sample in a study of cytomegalovirus exposure and HLA in healthy donors. Profiled with immunoSEQ multiplex PCR; TCRdb holds only in-frame clones, not every one. The sample gives around 130,000 clones, 80% of which show up once; over 2.5% is in the top ten. Input material: PBMCs. The source of these receptors is a male donor in good health and CMV-seronegative. Each CDR3 is given with its conserved first and last residue. D genes are given only for firm matches.

CASSEGLADEQYF,TGTGCCAGCAGCGAAGGACTAGCGGACGAGCAGTACTTC,13,TRBJ2-7,TRBV5-6,TRBD2
CAWSVLAGGLGVDTQYF,TGTGCCTGGAGTGTACTAGCGGGAGGGTTAGGGGTGGATACGCAGTATTTT,17,TRBJ2-3,TRBV30,TRBD2
CASAPGTAPETQYF,TGTGCCAGCGCCCCCGGGACAGCACCAGAGACCCAGTACTTC,14,TRBJ2-5,TRBV27,TRBD1
CASSLSGRADTQYF,TGCGCCAGCAGTCTTAGCGGGAGGGCAGATACGCAGTATTTT,14,TRBJ2-3,TRBV10-2,TRBD2
CASSETGTVYEQYF,TGTGCCAGCAGTGAAACCGGGACAGTCTACGAGCAGTACTTC,14,TRBJ2-7,TRBV25-1,TRBD1
CASRTGQAGYNEQFF,TGTGCCAGCAGAACGGGACAGGCGGGGTACAATGAGCAGTTCTTC,15,TRBJ2-1,TRBV27,TRBD1
CASSIDSYGYTF,TGTGCCAGCAGCATAGACAGTTATGGCTACACCTTC,12,TRBJ1-2,TRBV7-9,.
CAISGTGAAGNTIYF,TGTGCCATCAGTGGGACAGGAGCAGCTGGAAACACCATATATTTT,15,TRBJ1-3,TRBV10-3,TRBD1
CASSESYGQGIVRNSPLHF,TGTGCCAGCAGTGAAAGTTATGGACAGGGGATCGTGAGGAATTCACCCCTCCACTTT,19,TRBJ1-6,TRBV6-1,TRBD1
CASSYGAAYGNQPQHF,TGTGCCAGCAGTTACGGGGCAGCCTATGGCAATCAGCCCCAGCATTTT,16,TRBJ1-5,TRBV6-8,.
CASSPAPEGPEAFF,TGTGCCAGCAGCCCCGCACCGGAGGGCCCTGAAGCTTTCTTT,14,TRBJ1-1,TRBV5-6,.
CASSEYYNEQFF,TGTGCCAGCAGTGAATATTACAATGAGCAGTTCTTC,12,TRBJ2-1,TRBV6-4,.
CASSPQRDFSYEQYF,TGTGCCAGCAGTCCCCAGCGGGACTTTTCCTACGAGCAGTACTTC,15,TRBJ2-7,TRBV28,TRBD2
CASSTRVEGMNTEAFF,TGTGCCAGCAGCACCCGAGTGGAGGGGATGAACACTGAAGCTTTCTTT,16,TRBJ1-1,TRBV9,.
CASSPRFWETQYF,TGCGCCAGCAGCCCACGGTTTTGGGAGACCCAGTACTTC,13,TRBJ2-5,TRBV5-1,.
CASSEKGIVYEQYF,TGTGCCAGCAGTGAAAAGGGGATTGTTTACGAGCAGTACTTC,14,TRBJ2-7,TRBV6-1,.